This T cell receptor (beta chain) was identified in a study of T cell changes during pregnancy in multiple sclerosis. Profiled with immunoSEQ multiplex PCR; TCRdb holds only in-frame clones, not every one. The profile shows tens of thousands of clones, roughly 93% of them singletons. This CDR3 contains 15 residues. Looked up from germline, CDR1 is ENHRY and CDR2 is SYGVKD. The V and J ends lost 3 bases and 7 bases respectively, with 18 bases between them. This specimen consisted of peripheral blood, obtained in the second trimester of pregnancy. J is TRBJ1-1 and V is TRBV10-3; D perhaps matches TRBD1 (5 bases). The sequence derives from a female donor with multiple sclerosis, enrolled in a pregnancy study. The DNA for the CDR3 is TGTGCCATCAGTGATGGGGGGAATCCGGCGGTTGAAGCTTTCTTT. This translates into CAISDGGNPAVEAFF.